This TCR beta chain originates from a study of T cell responses to AZD1222 COVID-19 vaccine. Study at large: Both about-4-week and about-12-week second-dose recipients were combined.

The protocol was immunoSEQ multiplex PCR, while the TCRdb copy is restricted to in-frame clones and leaves out a portion. This sample has about 130,000 clones, with roughly 84% found just once. Study outcomes and limitations: Researchers took repertoire samples only after the peak T cell response had come. In a largely white British group with more females than males, clonal diversity was possibly underestimated.

Unmatched junction bases numbered 8, after V lost 5 bases and J lost 2 bases. CDR3 size: 15 residues. Germline values: CDR1 SQVTM, CDR2 ANQGSEA. This clone was observed a handful of times. What it recognizes is unknown. The sequence was obtained from an adult in good health. Sample: peripheral blood, taken on day 0 of AZD1222 vaccination. The chain joins TRBV29-1 to TRBJ1-2; 10 bases fit TRBD1. CDR3 region: CSVSPGTGVNYGYTF. CDR3 bases: TGCAGCGTTAGCCCGGGGACAGGGGTAAACTATGGCTACACCTTC.